The clone carrying this T cell receptor beta chain was recorded a few times. Its antigen remains unidentified. CD45RO/CCR7/CD25/CD127/CD95/CD27 separated CD4+ naive, central memory, regulatory and stem cell-like memory cells by sorting. This entry is derived from a study of beta chain features in type 1 diabetes. Study-level information: Some 110 million sorted cells were examined across all samples. The study, taken as a whole, reports: Across patients, naive, central memory and Treg TCRB repertoires exhibited apparently greater similarity than was observed across healthy donors. For type 1 diabetes patients, VDJ junctions showed fewer insertions and more deletions.

Between the trimmed V and J ends, which lost 3 bases and 0 bases, there was a span of 6 bases. The CDR3 runs to 13 residues. Germline V gives CDR1 SGDLS, CDR2 YYNGEE. Isolated RNA was reverse transcribed in full, so expressed TCRB transcripts were sequenced. Repertoires were generated with immunoSEQ multiplex PCR, while TCRdb's copy carries only in-frame clones and drops some. The table shows 330,000 or so clones, with around 19% occurring only once. The sample taken for sequencing was naive CD4+ T cells from blood. The sequence was collected from a woman aged 18-29 years in good health. V is TRBV9 and J is TRBJ2-5; D remains ambiguous. The CDR3 DNA reads TGTGCCAGCAGCGCCTCTAACCAAGAGACCCAGTACTTC. Its translation is CASSASNQETQYF.